The 28 T cell receptor beta chains below were found in one sample sequenced in a study of T-cell reconstitution after alpha-beta-depleted transplantation in children (dated by TCRdb to the mid-2010s). Reading the label with the study, this specimen's treatment or condition is: allogeneic hematopoietic cell transplantation with graft depleted of TCRalphabeta T cells and CD19 B cells. Receptor libraries were prepared by PCR. Sequencing was performed on an Illumina HiSeq 2500. Molecular barcoding was employed in the preparation of TCR libraries, with unique molecular identifiers being used to normalize TCRbeta repertoire quantification. The raw public reads went through TCRdb reprocessing: fastp at Q25, MiXCR clone calling, in-frame beta chains kept. Under each unique CDR3 protein, matching rows form one entry showing the most common genes and DNA. The sample table contains approximately 630,000 distinct CDR3 sequences; only one count was recorded for around 14% of them. Roughly 0.84% of the sample is taken by the ten largest.

Sequencing used PBMCs, obtained before TCRalphabeta/CD19-depleted stem cell transplant. These receptors were collected from a girl aged 2 to 9 with congenital amegakaryocytic thrombocytopenia, due to receive a stem cell transplant.

In its sample, this clonotype was seen once. This CDR3 is CASSPTGRVLAGANVLTF. CDR3 sequence (DNA): TGTGCCAGCAGCCCGACGGGGCGGGTACTAGCTGGGGCCAACGTCCTGACTTTC. The genes are TRBV11-2 and TRBJ2-6; D possibly matches TRBD1 or TRBD2 (5 bases each). CDR1 is SGHAT and CDR2 is FQNNGV in the germline V gene. This CDR3 region has 18 residues. The ends were cut back, 5 bases at V and 2 bases at J, with 19 bases in the middle.

In its sample, this clonotype was seen a few times. The chain couples TRBV29-1 to TRBJ2-7; TRBD1 might be the D (6 bases). Per the germline V gene, CDR1 is SQVTM and CDR2 is ANQGSEA. Trimming took 5 bases from V and 0 from J, leaving 17 bases between them. The CDR3 covers 15 residues. CDR3 loop: CSVKLERGSSYEQYF. The CDR3 DNA reads as TGCAGCGTTAAGTTAGAGAGGGGGAGCTCCTACGAGCAGTACTTC.

The sample holds a few counts of this clonotype. J is TRBJ1-4 and V is TRBV20-1; no clear D gene. The CDR3 totals 17 residues. V lost 2 bases, J lost 4 bases, and 20 bases lay in between. The germline V gene has CDR1 DFQATT and CDR2 SNEGSKA (reference sequence). CDR3 residues: CSARNARTASLNEKLFF. As DNA, the CDR3 is TGCAGTGCTAGAAATGCCCGGACGGCTAGCCTTAATGAAAAACTGTTTTTT.

The J gene is TRBJ2-5, the V gene TRBV12-3 or TRBV12-4; TRBD2 matches 9 bases. This CDR3 has 16 amino acids. V was clipped by 4 bases and J by 5 bases; unmatched bases: 11. CDR3 bases: TGTGCCAGCAGTTCAAGACTAGCGGAAGGGCGGGAGACCCAGTACTTC. This gives the protein CASSSRLAEGRETQYF.

This clonotype was detected only a few times. The J gene is TRBJ2-3, the V gene TRBV27; the match to TRBD1 covers 7 bases. The CDR3 totals 15 residues. The V gene's germline CDR1 is MNHEY and CDR2 SMNVEV (reference sequence). V shed 3 bases, J shed 0 bases, and the junction held 3 bases outside the gene matches. Here the CDR3 reads CASSFRRGSTDTQYF. CDR3 sequence (DNA): TGTGCCAGCAGTTTTCGCAGGGGGAGCACAGATACGCAGTATTTT.

The CDR3 is CASSDGGGLAGVTYNEQFF. DNA for the CDR3: TGTGCCAGCAGTGACGGGGGGGGGCTAGCGGGAGTAACCTACAATGAGCAGTTCTTC. This chain links TRBV6-4 with TRBJ2-1; the match to TRBD2 covers 10 bases. V lost 2 bases to trimming and J lost 2 bases; unmatched junction nucleotides: 12. The CDR3 covers 19 residues. The germline gives CDR1 MRHNA, CDR2 SNTAGT.

This clonotype was counted at least ten times. The V call is TRBV5-1, the J call TRBJ2-7; D may be TRBD2 (5 bases). The germline gives CDR1 SGHRS, CDR2 YFSETQ. V lost 1 base to trimming and J lost 5 bases, with 13 bases between them. This CDR3 has 14 residues. The chain's CDR3 is CASSLYGSPDEQYF. In nucleotides, the CDR3 is TGCGCCAGCAGCTTGTATGGGAGTCCCGACGAGCAGTACTTC.

The V and J genes are TRBV16 and TRBJ2-7; 8 bases are shared with TRBD2. The CDR3 totals 14 residues. J gave up 5 bases and V 4 bases, and 7 bases lay outside the gene matches. In germline, CDR1 is KGHSY, CDR2 FQNENV. The CDR3 is CASSPRGGTHEQYF. The CDR3 DNA is TGTGCCAGCAGCCCCCGGGGGGGTACCCACGAGCAGTACTTC.

This clonotype was counted only a few times. This sequence joins TRBV12-3 or TRBV12-4 and TRBJ1-2; tentatively, D is TRBD1 (5 bases). The CDR3 consists of 14 residues. The V end lost 7 bases, the J end lost 4 bases, and 16 bases lay between the germline ends. The CDR3 DNA sequence: TGTGCCAGCAACTTGAGGGGAGTGGGCTATGGCTACACCTTC. It specifies CASNLRGVGYGYTF.

In this sample, this clonotype turned up a few times. The rearrangement joins TRBV12-3 or TRBV12-4 to TRBJ1-5; 10 nucleotides line up with TRBD1. V dropped 3 bases and J dropped 9; count of bases not matched to a gene: 11. The CDR3 is made up of 16 amino acids. The CDR3 sequence: CASSLSRGQGTGPQHF. Here the CDR3 DNA reads TGTGCCAGCAGTTTGTCTCGGGGACAGGGGACAGGGCCCCAGCATTTT.

This clonotype occurred many times. The chain recombines TRBV4-1 with TRBJ2-7, with 8 bases fitting TRBD1. Germline lookup yields CDR1 MGHRA and CDR2 YSYEKL. The V gene end was trimmed by 3 bases and the J gene end by 2 bases; junction bases not matched to a gene: 3. CDR3 length equals 14 residues. The CDR3 here is CASSQGQVAYEQYF. The CDR3 DNA reads TGCGCCAGCAGCCAGGGACAGGTGGCCTACGAGCAGTACTTC.

This clonotype was counted only a few times. The chain uses TRBV20-1 and TRBJ2-1, with D perhaps TRBD1 (5 bases). Germline CDR1 is DFQATT and CDR2 is SNEGSKA (reference sequence). This CDR3 has 15 residues. Between the trimmed V and J ends, which lost 3 bases and 3 bases, there was a span of 15 bases. The CDR3 DNA is TGCAGTGCTAGGGTTCTCAGGGCCTTCTACAATGAGCAGTTCTTC. Protein: CSARVLRAFYNEQFF.

This clonotype was seen many times. V is TRBV5-6 and J is TRBJ1-1; a possible D gene is TRBD1 (6 bases). The V gene's germline CDR1 is SGHDT and CDR2 YYEEEE. This CDR3 comprises 11 residues. Trimming took 5 bases from V and 10 from J, leaving 12 bases between them. CDR3 loop: CASSTGGAAFF. In DNA form, the CDR3 reads TGTGCCAGCAGTACCGGGGGCGCAGCTTTCTTT.

In its sample, this clonotype was seen many times. V is TRBV5-8 and J is TRBJ2-3, with 11 positions matching TRBD2. The ends lost 1 base at V and 2 bases at J; junction bases unmatched: 6. The CDR3 consists of 17 residues. In germline, CDR1 is SGHTS, CDR2 YDEGEE. The chain's CDR3 is CASSLRLAGLNTDTQYF. The CDR3 DNA sequence: TGTGCCAGCAGCTTGAGACTAGCGGGACTAAACACAGATACGCAGTATTTT.

This clonotype was seen ten or more times. The chain employs TRBV5-1 and TRBJ2-7; D is unresolved. The V and J ends lost 0 bases and 5 bases respectively, with 12 bases between them. The germline V gene encodes CDR1 SGHRS and CDR2 YFSETQ. The CDR3 length is 14 residues. The CDR3 protein is CASSLGDLIDEQYF. The CDR3 coding sequence is TGCGCCAGCAGCTTGGGAGACTTAATCGACGAGCAGTACTTC. Full variable domain (rest looked up from reference TRBV5-1 and TRBJ2-7): KAGVTQTPRYLIKTRGQQVTLSCSPISGHRSVSWYQQTPGQGLQFLFEYFSETQRNKGNFPGRFSGRQFSNSRSEMNVSTLELGDSALYLCASSLGDLIDEQYFGPGTRLTVT.

Ten or more counts support this clonotype. The CDR3 region is CASSSSGPTLYNEQFF. CDR3 nucleotides: TGTGCCAGCAGCTCGAGCGGACCTACCCTTTACAATGAGCAGTTCTTC. The chain combines TRBV7-6 with TRBJ2-1; weak D call: TRBD2 (5 bases). The CDR3 runs to 16 residues. The V gene lost 4 bases and the J gene lost 4 bases, with 17 bases spanning the gap. Per the germline V gene, CDR1 is SGHVS and CDR2 is FNYEAQ.

This clonotype showed up just a few times. The gene calls are TRBV20-1 and TRBJ2-7; 13 nucleotides match TRBD2. After removal of 5 bases from V and 4 bases from J, the junction contained 14 bases not matched to a gene. The germline V gene has CDR1 DFQATT and CDR2 SNEGSKA (reference sequence). There are 17 residues in the CDR3. The CDR3 bases are TGCAGTGCTCCGGGACTAGCGGGACCAAATCTCCGGTACGAGCAGTACTTC. It codes for CSAPGLAGPNLRYEQYF.

This clonotype has ten or more counts. The chain is built from TRBV12-3 or TRBV12-4 and TRBJ1-1; D possibly corresponds to TRBD1 (5 bases). The CDR3 length is 14 residues. V shed 3 bases and J shed 1 base, with 9 bases lying between them. This CDR3 reads CASSLGGWNTEAFF. The CDR3 DNA follows: TGTGCCAGCAGTTTGGGGGGTTGGAACACTGAAGCTTTCTTT.

This clonotype was seen a handful of times. This chain connects TRBV28 to TRBJ2-5; TRBD2 matches 9 bases. The trim removed 7 bases at V and 8 bases at J, leaving 11 bases unmatched. Per the germline V gene, CDR1 is MDHEN and CDR2 is SYDVKM. This CDR3 region has 14 residues. The CDR3, as DNA: TGTGCCAGCACCCGTTTATTAGCGGGAGTAACCCAGTACTTC. Translation gives CASTRLLAGVTQYF. Full variable domain (remainder filled in from reference TRBV28 and TRBJ2-5): DVKVTQSSRYLVKRTGEKVFLECVQDMDHENMFWYRQDPGLGLRLIYFSYDVKMKEKGDIPEGYSVSREKKERFSLILESASTNQTSMYLCASTRLLAGVTQYFGPGTRLLVL.

The chain carries TRBV5-5 and TRBJ2-4, with D perhaps TRBD2 (6 bases). With 3 bases removed from V and 8 bases from J, the gap between germline ends came to 15 bases. This CDR3 contains 14 residues. Germline V gene sequence: CDR1 SGHKS, CDR2 YYEKEE (reference sequence). CDR3 protein: CASSSRGERDIQYF. The CDR3 region has the DNA TGTGCCAGCAGCTCCAGAGGGGAGCGGGACATTCAGTACTTC.

This clonotype was counted at least ten times. The J gene is TRBJ2-7, the V gene TRBV20-1; tentative D call: TRBD1 (6 bases). CDR3 length equals 16 residues. V lost 0 bases and J 5 bases, leaving 20 bases between the germline ends. Germline V lookup: CDR1 DFQATT, CDR2 SNEGSKA (reference sequence). This chain's CDR3 is CSARDIGQGPFHEQYF. CDR3 nucleotide sequence: TGCAGTGCTAGAGATATTGGGCAGGGGCCCTTCCACGAGCAGTACTTC.

This clonotype was seen more than once but under ten times. The chain employs TRBV29-1 and TRBJ2-2; TRBD1 matches at 8 bases. The CDR3 has 15 amino acids. V was clipped by 4 bases and J by 1 base; unmatched bases: 5. Germline V gene lookup returns CDR1 SQVTM and CDR2 ANQGSEA. CDR3 nucleotides: TGCAGCGTTGGAGGGGGACAGGAGAACACCGGGGAGCTGTTTTTT. Amino acid sequence: CSVGGGQENTGELFF.

Ten or more counts support this clonotype. This chain links TRBV5-1 with TRBJ1-1, with 11 nucleotides matching TRBD1. V was pared by 3 bases and J by 4 bases, with 2 bases of the junction left unmatched. This CDR3 has 14 residues. Germline loops: CDR1 SGHRS, CDR2 YFSETQ. The CDR3 DNA sequence: TGCGCCAGCAGCTGGGGGACAGGGGGCACTGAAGCTTTCTTT. It is translated as CASSWGTGGTEAFF.

This clonotype appeared many times. The rearrangement joins TRBV12-3 or TRBV12-4 to TRBJ1-3, with 7 bases matching TRBD1. Trimming at V came to 2 bases and at J to 0 bases, leaving 10 bases not matched to a gene. This CDR3 contains 18 residues. The CDR3 DNA sequence: TGTGCCAGCAGTTTATTATGGGACAGTGGGAGCTCTGGAAACACCATATATTTT. Its translation is CASSLLWDSGSSGNTIYF.

This clonotype was found many times. The J gene is TRBJ2-5, the V gene TRBV6-5; D not resolved. The V and J ends lost 5 bases and 4 bases respectively, with 11 bases between them. The CDR3 length is 13 residues. Looked up from germline, CDR1 is MNHEY and CDR2 is SVGAGI. The CDR3 reads CASSRSVRETQYF. CDR3 DNA sequence: TGTGCCAGCAGTCGATCCGTACGAGAGACCCAGTACTTC.

Of note for this clonotype: A junction boundary mismatches the germline segment, possibly from a read error. This chain joins TRBV5-1 and TRBJ1-3; D not certain. Germline loops: CDR1 SGHRS, CDR2 YFSETQ. CDR3 length equals 13 residues. The CDR3 protein is CASSFEIGNTIYF. DNA of the CDR3: TGCGCCAGCAGCTTCGAAATCGGAAACACCATATATTTC.

This clonotype appeared a few times. The chain uses TRBV3-1 and TRBJ1-1; D call uncertain. Germline lookup yields CDR1 LGHDT and CDR2 YNNKEL (reference sequence). The CDR3 runs to 16 residues. V lost 1 base, J lost 0 bases, and 12 bases lay in between. The CDR3 DNA sequence: TGTGCCAGCAGCCAAGTCCGGGTTTCGGTGAACACTGAAGCTTTCTTT. Protein: CASSQVRVSVNTEAFF.

This clonotype showed up just a few times. The gene calls are TRBV7-6 and TRBJ2-1, with 8 bases aligning to TRBD2. Looked up from germline, CDR1 is SGHVS and CDR2 is FNYEAQ. The CDR3 spans 13 residues. V lost 4 bases, J lost 8 bases, and 4 bases stayed unmatched. The CDR3 loop reads CASSSRGGYEQFF. The CDR3, as DNA: TGTGCCAGCAGCTCCCGGGGGGGGTATGAGCAGTTCTTC.